One sample yielded the 16 T cell receptor beta chains listed below, sequenced in a study of response to subunit inactivated influenza vaccine. TCRdb recomputed calls from the RT-PCR reads with MiXCR, one row per CDR3 protein. Among about 160,000 distinct CDR3 sequences listed, 11% were seen once. The input for sequencing was non-naive T cells sorted from PBMCs, taken about 40 days after vaccination. These receptors were obtained from a man between 45 and 60 years old who received an inactivated influenza vaccine.

The chain carries TRBV27 and TRBJ2-1; unclear D gene. Trimming took 3 bases from V and 0 from J, leaving 18 bases between them. The CDR3 runs 18 residues. Germline V lookup: CDR1 MNHEY, CDR2 SMNVEV (reference sequence). CDR3 nucleotides: TGTGCCAGCAGTTTTGCTGTGTTTGTGACGAGCTCCTACAATGAGCAGTTCTTC. Translating gives CASSFAVFVTSSYNEQFF.

This clonotype was recorded many times. The chain carries TRBV3-1 and TRBJ2-2, with D possibly called TRBD1 or TRBD2 (6 bases each). The germline V gene has CDR1 LGHDT and CDR2 YNNKEL (reference sequence). This CDR3 comprises 13 residues. Trimming took 4 bases from V and 8 from J, leaving 11 bases between them. The CDR3 spells CASSPRGPGELFF. Written as DNA, the CDR3 is TGTGCCAGCAGCCCCCGGGGGCCGGGGGAGCTGTTTTTT. Filled out from reference TRBV3-1 and TRBJ2-2, the complete variable domain reads DTAVSQTPKYLVTQMGNDKSIKCEQNLGHDTMYWYKQDSKKFLKIMFSYNNKELIINETVPNRFSPKSPDKAHLNLHINSLELGDSAVYFCASSPRGPGELFFGEGSRLTVL.

At least ten counts were recorded for this clonotype. This rearrangement joins TRBV7-9 to TRBJ2-3; 12 bases match TRBD2. The CDR3 is 17 residues long. The germline CDR1 and CDR2 sequences are SEHNR and FQNEAQ (reference sequence). J gave up 4 bases and V 5 bases, and 10 bases lay outside the gene matches. CDR3 residues: CASSRLRTSGMADTQYF. The DNA of the CDR3 is TGTGCCAGCAGCCGCCTTAGGACTAGCGGGATGGCAGATACGCAGTATTTT.

The chain combines TRBV20-1 with TRBJ2-6; 12 positions match TRBD1. The germline gives CDR1 DFQATT, CDR2 SNEGSKA (reference sequence). The CDR3 has 21 amino acids. Trimming cost V 0 bases and J 1 base; bases outside gene matches: 13. The CDR3 DNA follows: TGCAGTGCTAGAGATCCGGGACAGGGGGCTTTCACCTCTTCTGGGGCCAACGTCCTGACTTTC. This gives the protein CSARDPGQGAFTSSGANVLTF.

This clonotype was counted a few times. V usage is TRBV11-1 and J usage is TRBJ2-1; D remains ambiguous. This CDR3 has 14 residues. Germline CDR1 is SGHAT and CDR2 is FQDESV (reference sequence). Trimming removed 5 bases at V and 6 bases at J, with 14 bases between. The CDR3 sequence is CASSKFAASNEQFF. As DNA, the CDR3 is TGTGCCAGCAGCAAATTTGCGGCTAGCAATGAGCAGTTCTTC.

Note on this clonotype: This may come from a read error, since a much larger clone is one base off. This chain connects TRBV12-3 or TRBV12-4 to TRBJ1-4; the D gene is possibly TRBD1 (6 bases). The CDR3 covers 15 residues. The V gene lost 3 bases and the J gene lost 4 bases, with 12 bases spanning the gap. The CDR3 bases are TGTGCCAGCAGTTTGAACCTGGACAGTAATGAAAAACTGTTTTTT. This gives the protein CASSLNLDSNEKLFF.

This clonotype was counted at least ten times. The genes are TRBV6-2 or TRBV6-3 and TRBJ2-6; tentative D call: TRBD2 (5 bases). V lost 8 bases to trimming and J lost 0 bases, with 8 bases between them. This CDR3 has 14 residues. CDR1 and CDR2 (germline): MNHEY, SVGEGT. CDR3 sequence: CASFGSSGANVLTF. The CDR3, as DNA: TGTGCCAGCTTTGGGAGCTCTGGGGCCAACGTCCTGACTTTC.

This clonotype was detected a few times. The chain uses TRBV20-1 and TRBJ2-1; no clear D gene. CDR3 length equals 14 residues. Germline V gene sequence: CDR1 DFQATT, CDR2 SNEGSKA (reference sequence). Trimming pared 6 bases from V and 1 base from J, leaving 13 bases between. The CDR3 here is CSAPHDESYNEQFF. DNA of the CDR3: TGCAGTGCCCCGCACGACGAGTCCTACAATGAGCAGTTCTTC.

The V call is TRBV12-3 or TRBV12-4, the J call TRBJ2-7; the match to TRBD2 covers 7 bases. The CDR3 is 15 residues long. The V gene end was trimmed by 7 bases and the J gene end by 7 bases; junction bases not matched to a gene: 16. The CDR3 DNA sequence: TGTGCCAGCACCCCCCTGTCCGGGAGCGGGAAGGAGCAGTACTTC. It specifies CASTPLSGSGKEQYF.

The CDR3 loop reads CSAQRGDSYQPDTQYF. The CDR3 DNA sequence: TGCAGTGCCCAAAGAGGGGACTCCTACCAGCCAGATACGCAGTATTTT. This chain uses TRBV20-1 with TRBJ2-3; perhaps TRBD2 as D (6 bases). The CDR3 contains 16 residues. The germline V gene has CDR1 DFQATT and CDR2 SNEGSKA (reference sequence). V was clipped by 6 bases and J by 4 bases, with 23 bases between them.

This clonotype showed up many times. The rearrangement links TRBV25-1 to TRBJ2-1; TRBD2 matches at 13 bases. The length of the CDR3 is 20 residues. Germline V lookup: CDR1 MGHDK, CDR2 SYGVNS. The ends lost 7 bases at V and 4 bases at J; junction bases unmatched: 19. This chain's CDR3 is CASTGPPGTSGTPAYNEQFF. CDR3 nucleotide sequence: TGTGCCAGCACCGGACCCCCAGGGACTAGCGGGACCCCCGCGTACAATGAGCAGTTCTTC.

This clonotype was detected a few times. V usage is TRBV28 and J usage is TRBJ2-5; tentatively, D is TRBD1 (7 bases). The CDR3 is made up of 16 amino acids. The germline gives CDR1 MDHEN, CDR2 SYDVKM. Trimming removed 4 bases at V and 1 base at J, with 16 bases between. CDR3 protein: CASSSPIRGAQETQYF. DNA of the CDR3: TGTGCCAGCAGTTCCCCCATCAGGGGGGCCCAAGAGACCCAGTACTTC.

This clonotype was counted many times. The V call is TRBV5-6, the J call TRBJ2-7; D is uncertain. The length of the CDR3 is 11 residues. Germline CDR1 is SGHDT and CDR2 is YYEEEE. Trimming pared 2 bases from V and 7 bases from J, leaving 7 bases between. The CDR3 is CASSFLGEQYF. CDR3 sequence (DNA): TGTGCCAGCAGCTTTTTAGGTGAGCAGTACTTC.

This clonotype was observed a handful of times. V and J are TRBV6-6 and TRBJ1-6, with unresolved D. V was trimmed by 4 bases and J by 8 bases, leaving 6 bases between them. Per the germline V gene, CDR1 is MNHNY and CDR2 is SVGAGI (reference sequence). The CDR3 has 12 amino acids. The CDR3 coding sequence is TGTGCCAGCAGTTGGGAAGATTCACCCCTCCACTTT. It is translated as CASSWEDSPLHF.

The chain joins TRBV28 to TRBJ1-4; D is perhaps TRBD1 (5 bases). V was trimmed by 6 bases and J by 6 bases, leaving 17 bases between them. The CDR3 extends over 15 amino acids. The germline V gene encodes CDR1 MDHEN and CDR2 SYDVKM. CDR3 protein: CASSYWGPLHEKLFF. Written as DNA, the CDR3 is TGTGCCAGCAGCTATTGGGGACCCCTTCATGAAAAACTGTTTTTT.

The CDR3 here is CASTQIAGGPETQYF. The CDR3 DNA follows: TGTGCCAGCACCCAGATAGCGGGGGGGCCGGAGACCCAGTACTTC. This chain connects TRBV7-6 to TRBJ2-5, with 11 positions matching TRBD2. Looked up from germline, CDR1 is SGHVS and CDR2 is FNYEAQ. Trimming cost V 7 bases and J 5 bases; bases outside gene matches: 9. The CDR3 covers 15 residues. The entire variable domain, with the rest obtained from reference TRBV7-6 and TRBJ2-5, is as follows: GAGVSQSPRYKVTKRGQDVALRCDPISGHVSLYWYRQALGQGPEFLTYFNYEAQQDKSGLPNDRFSAERPEGSISTLTIQRTEQRDSAMYRCASTQIAGGPETQYFGPGTRLLVL.